The 21 T cell receptor beta chains reported below all come from one sample, sequenced in a study of blood T cell repertoires in COVID-19. Measured with immunoSEQ multiplex PCR; TCRdb has only the in-frame clones, and not every one. The sample carries roughly 81,000 clones, around 91% recorded once. Specimen: peripheral blood. The source is a man between 65 and 79 years old with active or convalescent COVID-19.

The rearrangement links TRBV5-1 to TRBJ2-1, with D possibly being TRBD2 (7 bases). The CDR3 covers 17 residues. V lost 4 bases and J 1 base, leaving 18 bases between the germline ends. From germline, CDR1 is SGHRS and CDR2 YFSETQ. CDR3 bases: TGCGCCAGCAGCCCACAAGGGGGGCGGGGGTCCTACAATGAGCAGTTCTTC. Residues: CASSPQGGRGSYNEQFF.

The V gene is TRBV2, the J gene TRBJ2-3; possibly TRBD1 for D (6 bases). V was cut by 5 bases and J by 0 bases, with 18 bases left in between. CDR1 SNHLY and CDR2 FYNNEI come from the germline V gene. This CDR3 is built from 17 residues. As DNA, the CDR3 is TGTGCCAGCAGTACCCTCCTCGGGACACCTAGCACAGATACGCAGTATTTT. This codes for CASSTLLGTPSTDTQYF. Variable domain in full (rest from reference TRBV2 and TRBJ2-3): EPEVTQTPSHQVTQMGQEVILRCVPISNHLYFYWYRQILGQKVEFLVSFYNNEISEKSEIFDDQFSVERPDGSNFTLKIRSTKLEDSAMYFCASSTLLGTPSTDTQYFGPGTRLTVL.

The chain employs TRBV10-3 and TRBJ2-1, with TRBD2 as a possible D gene (5 bases). The V gene's germline CDR1 is ENHRY and CDR2 SYGVKD. The CDR3 loop spans 12 amino acids. V was shortened by 1 base and J by 14 bases, with 12 bases between the two germline ends. Here the CDR3 DNA reads TGTGCCATCAGTGAGTTGGAAGGGAGAGAGTTCTTC. This codes for CAISELEGREFF.

The CDR3 nucleotides are TGTGCCACCAGAGCGGACCGGACAGGGGCAATTCAAGAGACCCAGTACTTC. Amino acids: CATRADRTGAIQETQYF. The rearrangement joins TRBV15 to TRBJ2-5; 9 bases match TRBD1. Germline V gene sequence: CDR1 LNHNV, CDR2 YYDKDF (reference sequence). The ends lost 6 bases at V and 2 bases at J; junction bases unmatched: 13. The CDR3 covers 17 residues.

The chain recombines TRBV5-1 with TRBJ1-1, with TRBD1 matching 8 bases. The CDR3 has 15 amino acids. J gave up 11 bases and V 0 bases, and 12 bases lay outside the gene matches. CDR1 and CDR2 from the germline V gene are SGHRS and YFSETQ. CDR3 sequence: CASSLETGQGALAFF. CDR3 DNA sequence: TGCGCCAGCAGCTTGGAAACTGGGCAGGGGGCGTTGGCTTTCTTT.

The V and J genes are TRBV10-1 and TRBJ2-3, with a tentative D call TRBD2 (5 bases). Germline V lookup: CDR1 WNHNN, CDR2 SYGVQD (reference sequence). This CDR3 is built from 15 residues. The germline V and J ends were trimmed by 3 bases and 2 bases, with 12 bases remaining between them. The CDR3 bases are TGCGCCAGCAGTGACAGCGGTACACCCACAGATACGCAGTATTTT. Translation gives CASSDSGTPTDTQYF.

This chain joins TRBV2 and TRBJ2-5; D might be TRBD2 (7 bases). Germline CDR1 reads SNHLY; CDR2 reads FYNNEI. The CDR3 spans 13 residues. Trimming pared 7 bases from V and 5 bases from J, leaving 14 bases between. The DNA of the CDR3 is TGTGCCAGCATCATCAGGGGAGGGGAGACCCAGTACTTC. Its protein product is CASIIRGGETQYF.

This chain uses TRBV5-1 with TRBJ1-2; TRBD1 agrees at 8 bases. CDR1 is SGHRS, CDR2 YFSETQ, per germline. This CDR3 has 15 amino acids. V dropped 2 bases and J dropped 8; count of bases not matched to a gene: 11. The CDR3 region is CASSLRQGPLKGYTF. CDR3 sequence (DNA): TGCGCCAGCAGCTTACGACAGGGGCCGCTGAAAGGCTACACCTTC.

The J gene is TRBJ1-1, the V gene TRBV5-1; D is perhaps TRBD1 (5 bases). With 3 bases removed from V and 7 bases from J, the gap between germline ends came to 16 bases. Germline lookup yields CDR1 SGHRS and CDR2 YFSETQ. This CDR3 contains 14 residues. DNA of the CDR3: TGCGCCAGCAGCTCCGAAGGGGTCTACAATGAAGCTTTCTTT. Its protein product is CASSSEGVYNEAFF.

The gene calls are TRBV2 and TRBJ2-7, with TRBD1 identical over 7 bases. The CDR3 spans 14 residues. Germline assignment: CDR1 SNHLY and CDR2 FYNNEI. J lost 6 bases, V lost 6 bases, and 11 bases had no gene match. CDR3 sequence (DNA): TGTGCCAGCAGCGGGACAGCTCCCGTAGGCGAGCAGTACTTC. This sequence encodes CASSGTAPVGEQYF.

The chain combines TRBV3-1 (or the pseudogene TRBV3-2) with TRBJ1-2; 7 bases fit TRBD1. Per germline, CDR1 LGHDT and CDR2 YNNKEL (reference sequence). V gave up 4 bases and J gave up 5 bases; unmatched junction bases: 7. This CDR3 contains 14 residues. The CDR3 spells CASSPPQTGYGYTF. CDR3 DNA: TGTGCCAGCAGCCCCCCTCAGACAGGGTATGGCTACACCTTC.

V gene TRBV5-1 combines with J gene TRBJ2-5, with 8 bases lining up with TRBD1. The junction had 6 bases not matched to a gene; V was cut back by 5 bases and J by 3 bases. The CDR3 is made up of 14 amino acids. Germline assignment: CDR1 SGHRS and CDR2 YFSETQ. For the CDR3, the DNA is TGCGCCAGCAGTCCCGGGACAGGTGAAGAGACCCAGTACTTC. The encoded protein is CASSPGTGEETQYF.

This chain links TRBV12-3 or TRBV12-4 with TRBJ1-6, with a possible D match to TRBD1 (6 bases). V was clipped by 2 bases and J by 11 bases, with 10 bases between them. CDR3 length: 13 amino acids. The CDR3 loop reads CASSLNRETPLHF. Written as DNA, the CDR3 is TGTGCCAGCAGTTTAAACAGGGAGACACCCCTCCACTTT.

J is TRBJ1-1 and V is TRBV6-5, with D uncertain. CDR1 and CDR2 (germline): MNHEY, SVGAGI. This CDR3 region has 11 residues. V lost 6 bases to trimming and J lost 5 bases, with 7 bases between them. The CDR3 nucleotides are TGTGCCAGCAGCCGCAGGACTGAAGCTTTCTTT. This gives the protein CASSRRTEAFF.

The CDR3 loop reads CALGSGRSYNEQFF. The CDR3 nucleotides are TGTGCCCTTGGTAGCGGGAGATCCTACAATGAGCAGTTCTTC. This chain links TRBV30 with TRBJ2-1, with 9 bases fitting TRBD2. Germline assignment: CDR1 GTSNPN and CDR2 SVGIG (reference sequence). CDR3 size: 14 residues. V was clipped by 8 bases and J by 1 base; unmatched bases: 6.

This chain uses TRBV20-1 with TRBJ2-4, with 7 bases that match TRBD2. V gave up 3 bases and J gave up 2 bases; unmatched junction bases: 7. The CDR3 consists of 15 residues. Germline CDR1 reads DFQATT; CDR2 reads SNEGSKA (reference sequence). Here the CDR3 DNA reads TGCAGTGCTAGTCCCCGGGACTACTCCAAAAACATTCAGTACTTC. Translation gives CSASPRDYSKNIQYF.

V usage is TRBV5-1 and J usage is TRBJ1-2; D might be TRBD1 (5 bases). Looked up from germline, CDR1 is SGHRS and CDR2 is YFSETQ. The CDR3 has 15 residues. V lost 0 bases to trimming and J lost 3 bases, with 12 bases between them. The CDR3 sequence is CASSLEGPKDYGYTF. Here the CDR3 DNA reads TGCGCCAGCAGCTTGGAGGGGCCTAAGGACTATGGCTACACCTTC.

This clone has a handful of counts. The chain's CDR3 is CSASNTGTYEQYF. CDR3 in DNA: TGCAGTGCTAGTAATACAGGGACCTACGAGCAGTACTTC. V and J are TRBV20-1 and TRBJ2-7; D possibly corresponds to TRBD1 (6 bases). Germline CDR1 reads DFQATT; CDR2 reads SNEGSKA (reference sequence). The CDR3 contains 13 residues. V was clipped by 3 bases and J by 2 bases, with 11 bases between them.

This sequence joins TRBV27 and TRBJ2-3; 7 bases are shared with TRBD1. Germline values: CDR1 MNHEY, CDR2 SMNVEV (reference sequence). V lost 10 bases, J lost 4 bases, and 11 bases stayed unmatched. This CDR3 is 14 amino acids long. The CDR3 DNA sequence: TGTGCCACCCGAGACAGGGAAGTGGCAGATACGCAGTATTTT. Protein sequence: CATRDREVADTQYF.

This chain links TRBV5-5 with TRBJ1-2, with 9 positions matching TRBD1. Germline loops: CDR1 SGHKS, CDR2 YYEKEE (reference sequence). The CDR3 consists of 17 residues. The V segment lost 4 bases and the J segment 3 bases; nucleotides outside the gene matches: 13. The DNA for the CDR3 is TGTGCCAGCAGCGCGGAGGACAGGGGTCGATTGTACTATGGCTACACCTTC. It yields the protein CASSAEDRGRLYYGYTF.

This chain connects TRBV10-2 to TRBJ1-2; 7 positions agree with TRBD1. Germline lookup yields CDR1 WSHSY and CDR2 SAAADI. This CDR3 comprises 14 residues. V gave up 9 bases and J gave up 0 bases; unmatched junction bases: 7. The CDR3 loop reads CASTWDRSNYGYTF. CDR3 in DNA: TGCGCCAGTACATGGGACAGATCTAACTATGGCTACACCTTC.